This T cell receptor (beta chain) originates from a study of blood T cell repertoires in COVID-19. Study summary: The United States, Italy and Spain provided the acute and convalescent COVID-19 samples.

V was clipped by 6 bases and J by 2 bases; unmatched bases: 6. The CDR3 extends over 17 amino acids. CDR1 is SNHLY and CDR2 is FYNNEI in the germline V gene. The protocol was immunoSEQ multiplex PCR, while the TCRdb copy is restricted to in-frame clones and leaves out a portion. The table lists around 200,000 clones, more than 70% of them singletons. The source is a man aged 50 or older with active or convalescent COVID-19. The rearrangement uses TRBV2 and TRBJ2-1; 14 nucleotides line up with TRBD2. Sequencing used peripheral blood. CDR3 protein: CASRRTSGRIAYNEQFF. The CDR3, as DNA: TGTGCCAGCAGACGGACTAGCGGGAGGATCGCCTACAATGAGCAGTTCTTC.